Each of the 7 T cell receptor beta chains below was sequenced from the same sample in a study of HIV-infected patients and healthy controls. TCRdb itself ran the 5' RACE reads through MiXCR, one entry per CDR3 protein. The profile covers approximately 64,000 distinct CDR3 sequences, with 15% to 20% appearing a single time and over 1.1% taken by the ten largest. Sequencing input: CD4+ T cells from blood. The receptors were sampled from a human donor in good health.

This clonotype was seen ten or more times. The chain has TRBV12-3 or TRBV12-4 and TRBJ1-4; 7 bases align to TRBD1. Trimming took 5 bases from V and 10 from J; bases not matched to a gene: 10. The CDR3 length is 14 residues. CDR3 in DNA: TGTGCCAGCAGTCCCGCCAGGGGGAGGGGAAAACTGTTTTTT. It yields the protein CASSPARGRGKLFF.

The gene calls are TRBV10-3 and TRBJ2-5; D gene ambiguous. V lost 11 bases and J lost 0, with 10 bases in between. The CDR3 length is 12 residues. The germline gives CDR1 ENHRY, CDR2 SYGVKD. CDR3 in amino acids: CASRGNQETQYF. CDR3 in DNA: TGTGCCTCCCGCGGCAACCAAGAGACCCAGTACTTC.

The chain employs TRBV12-3 or TRBV12-4 and TRBJ2-1; D is ambiguous. V was shortened by 2 bases and J by 5 bases, with 7 bases between the two germline ends. This CDR3 has 13 residues. The DNA of the CDR3 is TGTGCCAGCAGTTTACTACGGAACAATGAGCAGTTCTTC. As protein: CASSLLRNNEQFF.

This clonotype has just a few counts. This chain connects TRBV28 to TRBJ2-3; no definite D call. Germline CDR1 and CDR2: MDHEN and SYDVKM. The CDR3 totals 15 residues. Trimming shortened V by 3 bases and J by 2 bases, and 12 bases separated the two germline ends. CDR3 nucleotides: TGTGCCAGCAGTTTCCCCCCGGGCCTCACAGATACGCAGTATTTT. Protein: CASSFPPGLTDTQYF.

The CDR3: CASSLVTERQFF. DNA of the CDR3: TGTGCCAGCAGCTTAGTGACGGAAAGGCAGTTCTTC. The chain couples TRBV7-2 to TRBJ2-1, with D unresolved. There are 12 residues in the CDR3. The V and J ends lost 1 base and 12 bases respectively, with 10 bases between them. From germline, CDR1 is SGHTA and CDR2 FQGNSA. Based on the CDR3 plus reference TRBV7-2 and TRBJ2-1, the full variable domain is GAGVSQSPSNKVTEKGKDVELRCDPISGHTALYWYRQSLGQGLEFLIYFQGNSAPDKSGLPSDRFSAERTGGSVSTLTIQRTQQEDSAVYLCASSLVTERQFFGPGTRLTVL.

This chain links TRBV20-1 with TRBJ1-3; tentatively, D is TRBD1 (6 bases). There are 15 residues in the CDR3. Germline V gene data show CDR1 as DFQATT and CDR2 as SNEGSKA (reference sequence). V lost 0 bases and J 2 bases, leaving 11 bases between the germline ends. CDR3 sequence: CSARDWGRAGNTIYF. The CDR3 DNA sequence: TGCAGTGCTAGAGATTGGGGGCGGGCTGGAAACACCATATATTTT.

This rearrangement joins TRBV5-4 to TRBJ2-1, with a tentative D call TRBD2 (6 bases). Trimming took off 4 bases at V and 5 bases at J, with 16 bases between the two ends. The CDR3 contains 15 residues. Germline lookup yields CDR1 SGHNT and CDR2 YYREEE (reference sequence). The chain's CDR3 is CASSIGASVHNEQFF. The CDR3 coding sequence is TGTGCCAGCAGCATTGGGGCTAGCGTTCACAATGAGCAGTTCTTC.